This T cell receptor beta chain was sequenced in a study of blood T cell repertoires in COVID-19 (dated by TCRdb to about 2020). Notes on the research overall: The collaborator samples originated in the United States, Italy and Spain and spanned the acute and convalescent phases of COVID-19. Where available, HLA class I and class II types were taken from metadata supplied by the sample provider and were not determined by assay-based typing. Nearly every sample came with metadata listing a de-identified subject ID, COVID-19 status, age in years and sex. Samples came from the ongoing ImmuneRACE study (first 160 participants) plus 1,254 subjects from 6 global collaborators. The repertoires were made available in a free public database intended to serve as a resource for research on the immune response to SARS-CoV-2. Subjects who had been exposed to COVID-19, were actively infected with it, or had recovered from it provided the deeply sampled blood TCRbeta repertoires that made up the dataset. The material from the prospective study consisted of cDNA or gDNA derived from T cells, B-cell-depleted T cells, or PBMCs. Broader findings and caveats from the paper: Clinical and demographic metadata were provided uncurated, with the amount varying by source and participant.

Concerning this clone itself: Its antigen is unknown. No much larger clone is present one base from it, and per-base qualities are unavailable.

In the prospective study, participants were about 18 to 100 years old, resided in 20 to 30 geographic areas of the United States, and were enrolled through a virtual design. To assign participants to cohorts, the prospective study relied on clinical history that participants themselves reported in a screening survey and a study questionnaire. ImmuneRACE Cohort 3 recovered participants were defined by two consecutive negative NP/OP PCR tests, healthcare professional clearance, or symptom resolution. Each participant in the prospective study had whole blood, serum and a nasopharyngeal or oropharyngeal swab collected by mobile phlebotomists. Participants in the prospective study had the option to provide additional blood draws and questionnaires over a roughly two-month period. Before DNA extraction, prospective study blood samples were shipped either frozen or at room temperature. V sheds 5 bases and J sheds 6 bases, leaving 13 bases between their ends. The CDR3 runs 13 residues from the cysteine to the phenylalanine. The sequence is cut down to CDR3 DNA, 39 bases in frame from base 1. Taken from the germline V gene (reference sequence), the CDR1 and CDR2 loops are GTSNPN and SVGIG.

TCRbeta CDR3 regions were amplified from genomic DNA by means of the immunoSEQ Assay, a bias-controlled multiplex PCR. The authors processed their data as follows. The number of nucleated cells in each sample was estimated from the amplification of reference gene primers within the assay. To quantify the absolute abundance of each unique TCRbeta CDR3 rearrangement, sequence reads were collapsed and filtered. Productive Simpson clonality was computed per sample as the square root of Simpson's diversity index over productive rearrangements. This is the immuneACCESS table as TCRdb keeps it, with only in-frame sequences that have V and J called. A part of the clones is gone; compared with another copy, unresolved V genes explain less than half, and the rest is unexplained. V, J and clone size derive from that table, while D and trimming were established from the DNA sequence. Across this sample there are about 210,000 clones, with approximately 88% seen only once. The ten largest make up 7.5% to 10% of the sample.

The sample was PBMCs or T cells enriched from blood (not recorded which). This sequence was found in a woman aged 18 to 35 who had recovered from COVID-19. The sequence links TRBV30 to TRBJ2-2; no confident D gene assignment can be made. The CDR3 protein sequence reads: CAWQASQAGELFF. The DNA sequence is as follows: TGTGCCTGGCAGGCCAGTCAAGCCGGGGAGCTGTTTTTT.